The source of this T cell receptor beta chain is a study of T cell changes during pregnancy in multiple sclerosis. This CDR3 has 14 residues. Per germline, CDR1 MDHEN and CDR2 SYDVKM. Trimming removed 6 bases from V and 6 bases from J; junction bases left unmatched: 8. Only in-frame clones appear in the TCRdb table, and some are missing; sequencing was by immunoSEQ multiplex PCR. The sample includes about 50,000 clones, 85% to 95% seen only once; the top ten take about 0.75%. Sequences were derived from CD4+ T cells from peripheral blood mononuclear cells, sampled in the third trimester of pregnancy. The chain has TRBV28 and TRBJ1-2; 9 bases match TRBD1. The TCR sequence derives from a female donor with multiple sclerosis, enrolled in a pregnancy study. The CDR3 DNA reads TGTGCCAGCAGACGGGGGACAGGGACCAATGGCTACACCTTC. Translating gives CASRRGTGTNGYTF.